These T cell receptor beta chains were read from a single sample in a study of T cells in Graves' hyperthyroidism and ophthalmopathy. TCRdb used MiXCR to reprocess the multiplex PCR reads, holding one entry per CDR3 protein. The sample yields a few hundred thousand distinct CDR3 sequences, roughly 14% seen once. Material for sequencing was blood. These receptors all stem from a woman younger than 35 with Graves' hyperthyroidism. Both conserved end residues are trimmed from each CDR3.

v_gene,j_gene,CDR3aa
TRBV6-2/TRBV6-3,TRBJ2-6,ATQGFGGTGANVLT
TRBV7-9,TRBJ2-7,ASSPWTSGNEQY
TRBV3-1,TRBJ2-2,ASSPGRDAGELF
TRBV19,TRBJ1-6,ASSPRLGSPLH
TRBV18,TRBJ2-7,ASSPSGGDYEQY
TRBV5-4,TRBJ2-5,ASSLGSGGPFETQY
TRBV11-2,TRBJ1-1,ASSLDRGNTEAF
TRBV12-3/TRBV12-4,TRBJ1-2,AGGDRWGYT
TRBV29-1,TRBJ2-5,SARGGPEETQY
TRBV11-2,TRBJ2-2,ASSPRSSNTGELF
TRBV6-2/TRBV6-3,TRBJ2-7,ASSYSGRGSYEQY
TRBV20-1,TRBJ2-3,SAISSGTNTDTQY
TRBV6-2/TRBV6-3,TRBJ1-1,ASRTDRMNTEAF
TRBV11-3,TRBJ1-1,ASSYWRNTEAF
TRBV20-1,TRBJ2-7,SARGPTSYEQY
TRBV27,TRBJ2-7,ASSISGRSEQY
TRBV20-1,TRBJ1-6,SASQGTGFSPLH
TRBV28,TRBJ2-1,ASSRGTSGGYEQF
TRBV28,TRBJ2-7,ASRSPGLSFYEQY
TRBV4-2,TRBJ1-1,ASTQTGGAEAF
TRBV7-3,TRBJ2-5,ASSLGSGRETQY
TRBV28,TRBJ2-5,ASNREETQY
TRBV3-1,TRBJ1-6,ASSLGGQDNSPLH
TRBV11-2,TRBJ2-2,ASSLAPAGWGLSNTGELF
TRBV7-2,TRBJ2-7,ASSFGRNTYEQY
TRBV14,TRBJ2-1,ASSQARARGNEQF